This TCR beta chain was recorded in a study of tumor and adjacent non-tumor tissue in lung cancer. Study details: Each sample yielded 3.5 million to 5 million productive TCRbeta reads on average. General study findings and limits: Tumor tissue had significantly higher TCR diversity than normal lung.

In this sample, this clonotype turned up once. What it binds is not known. A read error is likely, as this CDR3 ends without the conserved phenylalanine or tryptophan. This sample's RNA came from whole unsorted tissue. Chemotherapy-naive patients with new lung cancer underwent thoracic surgery in China, August–November 2014. The CDR3 length is 15 residues. Trimming stripped 0 bases from V and 0 bases from J, with 9 bases between. Germline V gene lookup returns CDR1 SGHKS and CDR2 YYEKEE (reference sequence). TCRbeta libraries were built with three rounds of nested PCR, modified from ARM-PCR. MiXCR, run by TCRdb on the multiplex PCR reads, gives a single entry per CDR3 protein. This sample carries 120,000 or so distinct CDR3 sequences, roughly 64% of them seen once, and the ten largest clones take roughly 12%.

The sample was lung tumor tissue. This clonotype originated in a young man with non-small cell lung cancer. V and J are TRBV5-5 and TRBJ1-2, with D hard to call. CDR3 sequence: CASSLDVGSNYGYTL. CDR3 coding DNA: TGTGCCAGCAGCTTGGATGTAGGGTCTAACTATGGCTACACCCTC.